The T cell receptor (beta chain) described here comes from a study of beta chain features in type 1 diabetes. General study findings and limits: Type 1 diabetes patients had TCRB CDR3s that were shorter (moderately but significantly so) in all four CD4+ subsets.

This CDR3 has 13 amino acids. The V and J ends lost 4 bases and 8 bases respectively, with 14 bases between them. CDR1 is WSHSY and CDR2 is SAAADI in the germline V gene. Every isolated RNA sample was fully reverse transcribed, so sequencing captured expressed TCRB transcripts. The data were produced by immunoSEQ multiplex PCR, yet TCRdb's version contains in-frame clones alone and is incomplete. This sample has more than 100,000 clones; approximately 16% occur once, and the top ten carry 2% to 3%. Remarks on this clone: The antigen is unknown.

The chain couples TRBV10-2 to TRBJ1-2; D not resolved. This TCR was sampled from a man younger than 45 with type 1 diabetes. The material sequenced was central memory CD4+ T cells from blood. This CDR3 is CASSGQRETGYTF. The CDR3 DNA is TGCGCCAGCAGTGGGCAGAGGGAAACCGGCTACACCTTC.